What follows describes a single TCR beta chain. Antigen specificity is unknown. This specimen comes from a study of OX40 agonist ivuxolimab in advanced cancers. Study as a whole: Each patient was given ivuxolimab into a vein every 2 weeks, at 0.01 to 10 mg/kg.

Study-wide results and limits: There were, on average, more expanded clones in CD8+ T cells than in CD4+.

The length of the CDR3 is 15 residues. Germline CDR1 reads SGHRS; CDR2 reads YFSETQ. V lost 0 bases and J lost 8; bases outside the gene matches: 9. Clones were sequenced by immunoSEQ multiplex PCR, and TCRdb holds only the in-frame ones, with some missing. The sample shows 70,000 to 95,000 clones, approximately 91% of them seen only once. Source: CD4+ or CD8+ T cells sorted from blood, taken in a trial of the OX40 agonist ivuxolimab. This clonotype was obtained from an adult with an advanced solid tumor such as melanoma, head and neck, liver or kidney cancer. V and J are TRBV5-1 and TRBJ2-3; 7 positions agree with TRBD1. The CDR3 here is CASSLEGGQSGTQYF. The DNA for the CDR3 is TGCGCCAGCAGCTTGGAAGGGGGACAGAGTGGTACGCAGTATTTT.